The rows below give T cell receptor beta chains drawn from one sample of a study of cytomegalovirus exposure and HLA in healthy donors. TCRdb's table, derived via immunoSEQ multiplex PCR, lists solely in-frame clones and lacks some. The repertoire includes fewer than 90,000 clones, around three quarters of them detected once, and about 1.4% sits in the top ten. Sequenced: PBMCs. These receptors were obtained from a male donor in good health and CMV-seronegative. Both conserved end residues are part of each CDR3. D genes are given only for firm matches. Rows may omit the clone size; those that give it use once, few, many or a size class.

clone_size,cdr3_length,v_call,j_call,d_call,cdr3_nt,cdr3_aa
NA,16,TRBV2,TRBJ2-6,NA,TGTGCCAGCACGGGGGGCCTTTCCTCTGGGGCCAACGTCCTGACTTTC,CASTGGLSSGANVLTF
NA,14,TRBV11-2,TRBJ2-1,NA,TGTGCCACCTCGAAGGGGGGGGCGGGTGATGAGCAGTTCTTC,CATSKGGAGDEQFF
few,15,TRBV4-1,TRBJ2-5,NA,TGCGCCAGCAGCCAAGACGGGGGGCGCGGGGAGACCCAGTACTTC,CASSQDGGRGETQYF
NA,17,TRBV28,TRBJ1-2,NA,TGTGCCAGCAGTTCGATAACCGGGACTCGGACTAACTATGGCTACACCTTC,CASSSITGTRTNYGYTF
NA,13,TRBV5-1,TRBJ1-1,NA,TGCGCCAGCAGGATAGACTTGTACACTGAAGCTTTCTTT,CASRIDLYTEAFF
NA,13,TRBV6-4,TRBJ2-1,NA,TGTGCCAGCAGTGTAACGGAGTACAATGAGCAGTTCTTC,CASSVTEYNEQFF
NA,15,TRBV4-3,TRBJ2-4,NA,TGCGCCAGCAGCCAAGATTCGGGAGAAAGAGCCATTCAGTACTTC,CASSQDSGERAIQYF
few,16,TRBV6-6,TRBJ2-1,TRBD1,TGTGCCAGCAGTAGCGAGGGACAGGGCGCCTACAATGAGCAGTTCTTC,CASSSEGQGAYNEQFF
NA,15,TRBV28,TRBJ2-7,TRBD1,TGTGCCAGCAGTCCCTGGACAGGGGTCACCTACGAGCAGTACTTC,CASSPWTGVTYEQYF
NA,15,TRBV5-1,TRBJ2-1,TRBD2,TGCGCCAGCAGGCGGGGAGCGGGGGCCTACAATGAGCAGTTCTTC,CASRRGAGAYNEQFF
NA,16,TRBV11-2,TRBJ2-4,TRBD1,TGTGCCAGCAGACGGCTTACCGGGACAGGGGGAAACATTCAGTACTTC,CASRRLTGTGGNIQYF
NA,17,TRBV7-9,TRBJ1-1,TRBD1,TGTGCCAGCAGCTTAGGGTATTCCCGGACAGGGGGAACTGAAGCTTTCTTT,CASSLGYSRTGGTEAFF
NA,16,TRBV2,TRBJ1-2,TRBD1,TGTGCCAGCAGTGCAGGACAGGGGGCGCTTGGCTATGGCTACACCTTC,CASSAGQGALGYGYTF
NA,14,TRBV5-4,TRBJ1-4,NA,TGTGCCAGCAGCTTGGAGGGTCCGGGGGAAAAACTGTTTTTT,CASSLEGPGEKLFF
NA,13,TRBV18,TRBJ1-1,NA,TGTGCCAGCTCACCTAGCATGAACACTGAAGCTTTCTTT,CASSPSMNTEAFF
NA,15,TRBV27,TRBJ2-1,NA,TGTGCCAGCAGTTCTCAGGGGTTCTCCTACAATGAGCAGTTCTTC,CASSSQGFSYNEQFF
NA,14,TRBV2,TRBJ1-1,TRBD1,TGTGCCAGCAGGGTCGACAGGGGATGGACTGAAGCTTTCTTT,CASRVDRGWTEAFF
NA,17,TRBV5-6,TRBJ1-5,TRBD1,TGTGCCAGCAGCTTCGGGACAGGGGTCGGTTGGGATCAGCCCCAGCATTTT,CASSFGTGVGWDQPQHF
NA,17,TRBV7-2,TRBJ2-7,TRBD1,TGTGCCAGCAGCTTAGTGGGTGGACAGGGGGTTCACTACGAGCAGTACTTC,CASSLVGGQGVHYEQYF
NA,12,TRBV7-9,TRBJ2-3,TRBD2,TGTGCCAGCAGCTCGGGGGGGTGGACGCAGTATTTT,CASSSGGWTQYF
few,14,TRBV4-3,TRBJ1-5,NA,TGCGCCAGCAGCCAGGACAGACTCAATCAGCCCCAGCATTTT,CASSQDRLNQPQHF
NA,15,TRBV7-2,TRBJ2-2,NA,TGTGCCAGCAGCTCGACCGGGACACTCACCGGGGAGCTGTTTTTT,CASSSTGTLTGELFF
once,18,TRBV27,TRBJ2-2,TRBD2,TGTGCCAGCAGTTTATCACGGGGGGTGGTCTTTTACACCGGGGAGCTGTTTTTT,CASSLSRGVVFYTGELFF
once,13,TRBV4-3,TRBJ2-7,NA,TGCGCCAGCAGCCAAGACAGGGGTTACGAGCAGTACTTC,CASSQDRGYEQYF
NA,16,TRBV5-4,TRBJ2-2,NA,TGTGCCAGCAGCTTGGGGGCCCCCCGGGGCACCGGGGAGCTGTTTTTT,CASSLGAPRGTGELFF